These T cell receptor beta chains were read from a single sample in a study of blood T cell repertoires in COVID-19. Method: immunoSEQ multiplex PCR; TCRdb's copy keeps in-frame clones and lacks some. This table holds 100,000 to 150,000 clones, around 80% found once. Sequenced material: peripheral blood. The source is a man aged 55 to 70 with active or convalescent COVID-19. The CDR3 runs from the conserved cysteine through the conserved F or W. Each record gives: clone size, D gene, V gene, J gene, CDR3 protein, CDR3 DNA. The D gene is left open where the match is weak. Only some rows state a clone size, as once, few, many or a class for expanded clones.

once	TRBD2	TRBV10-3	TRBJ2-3	CASEPRLTSGSTDTQYF	TGTGCCAGCGAGCCCAGACTAACTAGCGGAAGCACAGATACGCAGTATTTT
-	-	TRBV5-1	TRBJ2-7	CASSPRLGVYEQYF	TGCGCCAGCAGCCCGAGGTTAGGGGTCTACGAGCAGTACTTC
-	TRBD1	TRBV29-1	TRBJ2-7	CSTRQGHYEQYF	TGCAGCACCCGACAGGGACACTACGAGCAGTACTTC
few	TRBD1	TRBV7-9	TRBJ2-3	CASSRNRQGADTQYF	TGTGCCAGCAGCCGAAATCGACAGGGTGCCGATACGCAGTATTTT
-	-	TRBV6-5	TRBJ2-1	CASSYGRDNEQFF	TGTGCCAGCAGTTACGGCCGGGACAATGAGCAGTTCTTC
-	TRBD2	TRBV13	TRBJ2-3	CASSRSARLAGADTQYF	TGTGCCAGCAGCCGATCCGCAAGGCTAGCGGGAGCAGATACGCAGTATTTT
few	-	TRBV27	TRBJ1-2	CASSYGSSAAGYTF	TGTGCCAGCAGCTACGGATCGAGCGCGGCAGGCTACACCTTC
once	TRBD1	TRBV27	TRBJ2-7	CASSRQGLSEQYF	TGTGCCAGCAGCCGACAGGGGCTAAGTGAGCAGTACTTC
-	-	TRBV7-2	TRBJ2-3	CASSLLRVTDTQYF	TGTGCCAGCAGCCTACTCCGGGTCACAGATACGCAGTATTTT
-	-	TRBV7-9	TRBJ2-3	CASSFYERGTDTQYF	TGTGCCAGCAGCTTCTACGAGCGGGGCACAGATACGCAGTATTTT
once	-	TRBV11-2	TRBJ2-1	CASSSPLVFEQFF	TGTGCCAGCAGCTCCCCTCTCGTATTCGAGCAGTTCTTC
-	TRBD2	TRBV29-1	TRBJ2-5	CSVEGRTSLETQYF	TGCAGCGTTGAAGGGCGGACTAGTTTGGAGACCCAGTACTTC
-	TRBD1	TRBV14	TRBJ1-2	CASSPGGLGYGYTF	TGTGCCAGCAGCCCAGGGGGGCTTGGCTATGGCTACACCTTC
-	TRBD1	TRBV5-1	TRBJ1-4	CASSLQQGDEKLFF	TGCGCCAGCAGCTTGCAACAGGGGGACGAAAAACTGTTTTTT
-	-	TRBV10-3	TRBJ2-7	CAIRITKVSYEQYF	TGTGCCATCAGAATAACTAAGGTGTCCTACGAGCAGTACTTC
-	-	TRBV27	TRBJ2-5	CASSLSGVRGPGALQETQYF	TGTGCCAGCAGTTTATCGGGGGTGAGAGGGCCAGGGGCCCTCCAAGAGACCCAGTACTTC
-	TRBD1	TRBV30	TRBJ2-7	CAWSPGQKHEQYF	TGTGCCTGGAGTCCGGGACAGAAGCACGAGCAGTACTTC
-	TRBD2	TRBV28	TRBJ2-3	CASSAPRGFVADTQYF	TGTGCCAGCAGTGCCCCGCGGGGGTTCGTGGCAGATACGCAGTATTTT
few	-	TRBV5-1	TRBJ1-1	CASSLAFPGVEGEAFF	TGCGCCAGCAGCTTGGCTTTCCCGGGGGTCGAAGGGGAAGCTTTCTTT
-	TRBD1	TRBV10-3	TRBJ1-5	CAISNLPGGGNQPQHF	TGTGCCATCAGTAACCTACCAGGGGGTGGCAATCAGCCCCAGCATTTT
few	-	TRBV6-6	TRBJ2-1	CASGTFRGAEQFF	TGTGCCAGCGGAACCTTCCGGGGGGCCGAGCAGTTCTTC
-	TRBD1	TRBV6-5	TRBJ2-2	CASRRQGNTGELFF	TGTGCCAGCAGACGACAGGGGAACACCGGGGAGCTGTTTTTT
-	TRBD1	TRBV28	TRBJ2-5	CASSGTDRGRETQYF	TGTGCCAGCAGCGGGACGGACAGGGGCCGAGAGACCCAGTACTTC
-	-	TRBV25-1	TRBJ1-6	CASSVQAQGSIRGWPLHF	TGTGCCAGCAGTGTTCAGGCACAAGGCTCTATTAGGGGATGGCCCCTCCACTTT
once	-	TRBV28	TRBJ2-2	CASSNPTGTHTGELFF	TGTGCCAGCAGCAACCCGACCGGGACACACACCGGGGAGCTGTTTTTT
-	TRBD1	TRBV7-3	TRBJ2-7	CASSLTYEGQGPYEQYF	TGTGCCAGCAGCTTAACTTATGAGGGACAGGGTCCCTACGAGCAGTACTTC
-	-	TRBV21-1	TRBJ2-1	CASSKQGSYNEQFF	TGTGCCAGCAGCAAGCAGGGGTCCTACAATGAGCAGTTCTTC
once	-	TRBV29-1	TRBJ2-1	CSVPDRDGYNEQFF	TGCAGCGTTCCCGACAGAGACGGTTACAATGAGCAGTTCTTC
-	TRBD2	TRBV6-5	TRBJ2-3	CASTVTSGTDTQYF	TGTGCCAGCACTGTGACTAGCGGCACAGATACGCAGTATTTT
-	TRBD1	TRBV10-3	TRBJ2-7	CAISGRRDRASYEQYF	TGTGCCATCAGTGGCCGCCGGGACAGGGCCTCCTACGAGCAGTACTTC
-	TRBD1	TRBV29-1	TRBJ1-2	CSGLGGPGYTF	TGCAGCGGGCTAGGGGGCCCGGGCTACACCTTC
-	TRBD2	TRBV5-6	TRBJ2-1	CASSLVKTSVYNEQFF	TGTGCCAGCAGCTTGGTTAAGACTAGCGTCTACAATGAGCAGTTCTTC
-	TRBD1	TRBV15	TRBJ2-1	CATRNTTGQDNEQFF	TGTGCCACCAGAAACACAACGGGACAGGACAATGAGCAGTTCTTC
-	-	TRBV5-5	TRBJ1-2	CASSFLQGTHGYTF	TGTGCCAGCAGCTTCCTGCAGGGAACCCATGGCTACACCTTC
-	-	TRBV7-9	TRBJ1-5	CASSSLNSNQPQHF	TGTGCCAGCAGCTCCCTTAATAGCAATCAGCCCCAGCATTTT
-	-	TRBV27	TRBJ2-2	CASSLILSRERGSRSGELFF	TGTGCCAGCAGTTTAATCTTATCGAGGGAAAGAGGCTCCAGATCCGGGGAGCTGTTTTTT
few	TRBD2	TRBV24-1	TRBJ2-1	CATSVSGRNYNEQFF	TGTGCCACCAGCGTAAGCGGGAGAAACTACAATGAGCAGTTCTTC
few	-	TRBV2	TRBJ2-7	CASKREHEQYF	TGTGCCAGCAAGAGGGAACACGAGCAGTACTTC
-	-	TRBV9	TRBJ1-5	CASRTEHQPQHF	TGTGCCAGTCGGACAGAACATCAGCCCCAGCATTTT
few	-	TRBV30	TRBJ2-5	CAWRLAATRAQYF	TGTGCCTGGAGGTTGGCAGCCACCAGGGCCCAGTACTTC
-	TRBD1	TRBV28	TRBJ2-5	CASSSRTGKLETQYF	TGTGCCAGCAGCTCCAGGACAGGGAAATTAGAGACCCAGTACTTC
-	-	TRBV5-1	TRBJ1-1	CASSRTVNTEAFF	TGCGCCAGCAGTAGGACAGTCAACACTGAAGCTTTCTTT
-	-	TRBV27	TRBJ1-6	CASTQDNRLYDSPLHF	TGTGCCAGCACCCAGGACAATCGGCTTTACGATTCACCCCTCCACTTT
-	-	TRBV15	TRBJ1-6	CATSTGGTPLHF	TGTGCCACCAGCACGGGCGGGACACCCCTCCACTTT
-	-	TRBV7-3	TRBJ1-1	CASSLGQVINTEAFF	TGTGCCAGCAGCTTAGGCCAGGTGATTAACACTGAAGCTTTCTTT
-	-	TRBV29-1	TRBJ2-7	CSVEFVESSYEQYF	TGCAGCGTTGAATTTGTAGAAAGCTCCTACGAGCAGTACTTC
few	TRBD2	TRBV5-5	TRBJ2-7	CASSLGLAGAFEQYF	TGTGCCAGCAGCTTAGGACTAGCGGGAGCGTTCGAGCAGTACTTC
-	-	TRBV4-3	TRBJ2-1	CASSQGALANNEQFF	TGCGCCAGCAGCCAAGGAGCGCTAGCCAACAATGAGCAGTTCTTC
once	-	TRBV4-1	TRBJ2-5	CASSQEGLLVGGEKGETQYF	TGCGCCAGCAGCCAAGAGGGACTGCTCGTCGGAGGGGAGAAAGGAGAGACCCAGTACTTC
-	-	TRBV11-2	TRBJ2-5	CASSFTGLQETQYF	TGTGCCAGCAGCTTCACAGGGCTCCAAGAGACCCAGTACTTC